This entry describes one TCR beta chain. This sample was included in a study of blood T cell repertoires in COVID-19. Profiling relied on immunoSEQ multiplex PCR, and the TCRdb table lists in-frame clones only, not all of them. This table holds fewer than 500,000 clones, around 89% found once. The CDR3 has 15 amino acids. The receptor's source is a man between 25 and 39 years old who had recovered from COVID-19. This rearrangement joins TRBV21-1 to TRBJ1-1. TRBV21-1 is flagged as a pseudogene. Sequencing was done on a sample of PBMCs or T cells enriched from blood (not recorded which). CDR3 residues: CASSKVRGCSAEAFF. The CDR3 nucleotides read TGTGCCAGCAGCAAAGTGCGGGGATGTAGTGCTGAAGCTTTCTTT.